This T cell receptor (beta chain) was identified during a study of CD8+ T cells in alopecia areata. Regarding the study as a whole: An increase in clonality over normal scalp was evident in lesional scalp, especially alopecia totalis/universalis. Many expanded lesional clones persisted in scalp and blood during tofacitinib treatment.

Sequencing templates came from extracted RNA that was reverse transcribed into cDNA. TCRdb's table, derived via immunoSEQ multiplex PCR, lists solely in-frame clones and lacks some. The table records 150,000 to 200,000 clones, roughly 58% of them present only once. The CDR3 has 15 amino acids. V was trimmed by 5 bases and J by 4 bases, leaving 20 bases between them. Germline V gene lookup returns CDR1 GTSNPN and CDR2 SVGIG (reference sequence). To note about this clone: Antigen: not known.

This sample's treatment: oral pan-JAK inhibitor, 5-10 mg twice daily. The specimen comprised CD4+ T cells sorted from blood, sampled at week 56, from a patient treated with tofacitinib. The chain employs TRBV30 and TRBJ1-2; the D gene is possibly TRBD1 (6 bases). The source of this sequence is a human donor with alopecia areata. The DNA for the CDR3 is TGTGCCTGGGACTTCTCCGGGGGCCTTGGCTATGGCTACACCTTC. Protein sequence: CAWDFSGGLGYGYTF.